This T cell receptor (beta chain) is from a study of cytomegalovirus exposure and HLA in healthy donors. Study background: Among around 170 million T cells, an earlier analysis found around 100 million unique TCR beta sequences. Regarding the study as a whole: Presence/absence analyses supposed approximately even sequencing depth among donors. Relative to the roughly 690-donor mean, N-insertions were reportedly fewer in an Asian-associated ancestry cluster in a later analysis.

The CDR3 extends over 14 amino acids. CDR1 MNHNY and CDR2 SVGAGI come from the germline V gene (reference sequence). V was trimmed by 4 bases and J by 5 bases, leaving 12 bases between them. As for this clone: Its target is not known. Other nucleotide sequences in the sample specify the same CDR3.

Use of 60 Vbeta and 13 Jbeta primers characterized the PCR. The authors' processing: As a later analysis found, there were around 86 million unique TCR beta chains, of which 8.5 million to 14 million were shared. TCRdb's copy holds only in-frame clones and misses some; the assay was immunoSEQ multiplex PCR. That table supplies the V and J calls and clone size; D and trimming were determined from the DNA. The sample holds about 130,000 clones, about 81% seen once. This chain joins TRBV6-6 and TRBJ1-5, with D perhaps TRBD1 (6 bases). The material sequenced was PBMCs. This sequence was found in a woman between 40 and 50 years old in good health and CMV-seropositive. The CDR3 reads CASSFHRADQPQHF. The CDR3 nucleotides read TGTGCCAGCAGTTTTCACAGGGCCGATCAGCCCCAGCATTTT.